The present T cell receptor beta chain was sequenced within a study of OX40 agonist ivuxolimab in advanced cancers. For the study in its entirety: Ivuxolimab was an agonistic, fully human IgG2 monoclonal antibody directed against OX40 (CD134), a costimulatory receptor. Intravenous ivuxolimab was administered to patients every 2 weeks at six dose levels: 0.01, 0.1, 0.3, 1.5, 3 and 10 mg/kg. Among the 50 to 55 dose-escalation patients, approximately 20 had hepatocellular carcinoma, 15 melanoma, 9 renal cell carcinoma and 9 head and neck cancer. A male proportion of 82.7% and a mean age of approximately 61 years, ranging from about 23 to 90, were recorded for the dose-escalation cohort. Prior anti-PD-1, anti-PD-L1 or anti-CTLA-4 therapy was permitted, and checkpoint inhibitors had been received by about 44% of dose-escalation patients. Partial responses occurred in three dose-escalation patients, of whom one had hepatocellular carcinoma and two had cutaneous melanoma. Peripheral TCRbeta sequencing aimed to test whether ivuxolimab altered TCR sequence diversity and caused clonal T-cell expansion. The monotherapy dose-escalation portion (N ≈ 52 patients) of the phase I ivuxolimab trial is reported in the paper.

To sequence the TCRbeta CDR3 region, genomic DNA was isolated from the sorted cells. The immunoSEQ Assay was used for sequencing of TCRbeta CDR3 regions. TCRdb's version of the immuneACCESS table is confined to in-frame rearrangements and falls short of the full clone set. An unresolved V gene accounts for under half of the shortfall where checked; the remainder is of unknown origin. This sample is represented by about 46,000 clones; around 77% of them were singletons. Together, the top ten hold under 3% of the sample. Patients with a history of autoimmune disease or receiving systemic immunosuppression were excluded from the trial. Peripheral blood for TCR sequencing was collected from all dose cohorts at baseline, on cycle 4 day 1, and on cycle 7 day 1. Samples came from an open-label, multicenter, first-in-human phase I dose-escalation trial of ivuxolimab. Adults with locally advanced or metastatic head and neck squamous cell, hepatocellular, melanoma or renal cell carcinoma were enrolled in the trial. Before TCR sequencing, CD4+ T cells and CD8+ T cells from peripheral blood were sorted into separate populations.

Looking up the germline V gene yields CDR1 SGDLS and CDR2 YYNGEE. From its cysteine to its phenylalanine, the CDR3 spans 15 amino acids. Of the read, only the CDR3 DNA is kept; its 45 bases are in frame from base 1. Here V drops 0 bases and J drops 7 bases, and the junction holds 9 bases not matched to any gene. Concerning this clone: It has no known antigen specificity. Nothing much larger sits one base from this clone, and base qualities are not available.

The paper's findings and limits, for the study overall: Low levels of normalized T-cell clonal expansion were also seen in some nonresponding patients. Antigen specificity was not determined for the clonally expanded peripheral T cells. In the 0.1-3.0 mg/kg groups, partial responders had among the lowest normalized peripheral clonal expansion, particularly in CD8+ T cells. Clonal expansion of both CD4+ and CD8+ blood T cells was observed from baseline to week 6 at doses 0.1 to 3.0 mg/kg. After ivuxolimab, expanded clones were on average more numerous among CD8+ T cells than among CD4+ T cells.

The sequence was collected from an adult with an advanced solid tumor such as melanoma, head and neck, liver or kidney cancer. This material consisted of CD4+ or CD8+ T cells sorted from blood, taken in a trial of the OX40 agonist ivuxolimab. The chain uses TRBV9 and TRBJ1-1, and 7 junctional nucleotides match TRBD1. The CDR3 reads CASSVDDRVYDEAFF. DNA sequence: TGTGCCAGCAGCGTAGATGACAGGGTGTATGATGAAGCTTTCTTT.